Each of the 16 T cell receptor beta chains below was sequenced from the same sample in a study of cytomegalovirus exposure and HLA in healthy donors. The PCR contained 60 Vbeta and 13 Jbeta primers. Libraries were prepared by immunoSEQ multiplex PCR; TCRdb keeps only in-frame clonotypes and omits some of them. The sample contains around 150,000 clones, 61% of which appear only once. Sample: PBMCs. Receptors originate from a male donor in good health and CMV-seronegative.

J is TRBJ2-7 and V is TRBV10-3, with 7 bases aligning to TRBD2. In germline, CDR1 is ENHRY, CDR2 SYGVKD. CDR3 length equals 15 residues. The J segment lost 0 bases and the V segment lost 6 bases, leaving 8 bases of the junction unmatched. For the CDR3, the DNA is TGTGCCATCAGCCATACTAGCGACGCCTCCTACGAGCAGTACTTC. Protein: CAISHTSDASYEQYF.

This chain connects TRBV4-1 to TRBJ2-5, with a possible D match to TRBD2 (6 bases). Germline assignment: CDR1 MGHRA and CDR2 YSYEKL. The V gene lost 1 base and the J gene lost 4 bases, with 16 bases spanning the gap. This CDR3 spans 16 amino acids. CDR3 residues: CASSQVYRPEGETQYF. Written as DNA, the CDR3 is TGCGCCAGCAGCCAAGTTTACAGGCCGGAGGGAGAGACCCAGTACTTC.

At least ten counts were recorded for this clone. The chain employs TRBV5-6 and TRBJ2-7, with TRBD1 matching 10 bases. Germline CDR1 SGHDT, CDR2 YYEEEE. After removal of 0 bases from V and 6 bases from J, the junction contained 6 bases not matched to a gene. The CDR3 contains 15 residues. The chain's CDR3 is CASSLAGTGVREQYF. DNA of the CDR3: TGTGCCAGCAGCTTGGCCGGGACAGGGGTCCGCGAGCAGTACTTC. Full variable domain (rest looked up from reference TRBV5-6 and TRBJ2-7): DAGVTQSPTHLIKTRGQQVTLRCSPKSGHDTVSWYQQALGQGPQFIFQYYEEEERQRGNFPDRFSGHQFPNYSSELNVNALLLGDSALYLCASSLAGTGVREQYFGPGTRLTVT.

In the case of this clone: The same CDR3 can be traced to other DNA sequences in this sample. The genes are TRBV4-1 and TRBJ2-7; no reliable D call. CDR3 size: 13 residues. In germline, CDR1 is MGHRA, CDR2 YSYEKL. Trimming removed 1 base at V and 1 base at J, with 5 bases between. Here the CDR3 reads CASSQGLSYEQYF. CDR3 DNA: TGCGCCAGCAGCCAAGGACTTTCCTACGAGCAGTACTTC.

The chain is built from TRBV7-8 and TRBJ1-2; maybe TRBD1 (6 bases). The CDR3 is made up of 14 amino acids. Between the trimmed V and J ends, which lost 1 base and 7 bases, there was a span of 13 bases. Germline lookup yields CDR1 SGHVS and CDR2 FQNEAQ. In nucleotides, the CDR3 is TGTGCCAGCAGCTTAGTGAACGGGGGGCTTGGCTACACCTTC. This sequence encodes CASSLVNGGLGYTF.

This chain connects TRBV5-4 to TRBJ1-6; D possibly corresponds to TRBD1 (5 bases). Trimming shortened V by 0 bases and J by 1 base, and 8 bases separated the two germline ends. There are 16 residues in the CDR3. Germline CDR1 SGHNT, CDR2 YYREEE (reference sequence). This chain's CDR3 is CASSLAGGSYNSPLHF. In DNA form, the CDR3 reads TGTGCCAGCAGCTTGGCCGGGGGTTCCTATAATTCACCCCTCCACTTT.

CDR3 in DNA: TGTGCCAGCAGATACAGGGTTGGAGGTAATGAAAAACTGTTTTTT. Translating gives CASRYRVGGNEKLFF. The chain combines TRBV2 with TRBJ1-4, with D maybe TRBD1 (6 bases). CDR3 length equals 15 residues. CDR1 and CDR2 (germline): SNHLY, FYNNEI. V was pared by 6 bases and J by 4 bases, with 15 bases between.

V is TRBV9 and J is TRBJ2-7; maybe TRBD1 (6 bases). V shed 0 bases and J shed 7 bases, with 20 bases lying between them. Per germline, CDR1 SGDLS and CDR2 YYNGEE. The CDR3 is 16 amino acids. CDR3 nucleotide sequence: TGTGCCAGCAGCGTAGGTCCAGGGGAGAACTTAGGGGAGCAGTACTTC. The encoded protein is CASSVGPGENLGEQYF.

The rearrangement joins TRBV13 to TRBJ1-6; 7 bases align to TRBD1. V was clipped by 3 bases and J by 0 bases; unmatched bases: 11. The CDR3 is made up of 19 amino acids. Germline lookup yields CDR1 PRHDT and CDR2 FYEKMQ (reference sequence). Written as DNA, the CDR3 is TGTGCCAGCAGCTTTATTGGGACAGCCATGAGCTCCTATAATTCACCCCTCCACTTT. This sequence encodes CASSFIGTAMSSYNSPLHF.

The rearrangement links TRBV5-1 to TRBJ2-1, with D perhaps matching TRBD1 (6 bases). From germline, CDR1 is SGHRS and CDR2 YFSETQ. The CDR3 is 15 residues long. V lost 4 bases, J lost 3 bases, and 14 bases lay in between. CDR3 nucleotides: TGCGCCAGCAGCCTCAGACAGGACCTCTACAATGAGCAGTTCTTC. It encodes CASSLRQDLYNEQFF.

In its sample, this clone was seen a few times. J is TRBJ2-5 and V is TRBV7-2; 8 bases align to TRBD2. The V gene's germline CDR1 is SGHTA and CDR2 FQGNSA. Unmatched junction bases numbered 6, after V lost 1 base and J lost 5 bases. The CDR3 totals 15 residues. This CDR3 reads CASSLVAGTFETQYF. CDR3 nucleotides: TGTGCCAGCAGCTTAGTAGCGGGAACATTCGAGACCCAGTACTTC.

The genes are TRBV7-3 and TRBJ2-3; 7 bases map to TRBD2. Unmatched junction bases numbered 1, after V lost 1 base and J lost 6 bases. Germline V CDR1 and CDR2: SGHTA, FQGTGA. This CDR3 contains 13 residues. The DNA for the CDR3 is TGTGCCAGCAGCTTAAACGGGGGGGATACGCAGTATTTT. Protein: CASSLNGGDTQYF. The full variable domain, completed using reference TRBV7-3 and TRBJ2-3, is GAGVSQTPSNKVTEKGKYVELRCDPISGHTALYWYRQSLGQGPEFLIYFQGTGAADDSGLPNDRFFAVRPEGSVSTLKIQRTERGDSAVYLCASSLNGGDTQYFGPGTRLTVL.

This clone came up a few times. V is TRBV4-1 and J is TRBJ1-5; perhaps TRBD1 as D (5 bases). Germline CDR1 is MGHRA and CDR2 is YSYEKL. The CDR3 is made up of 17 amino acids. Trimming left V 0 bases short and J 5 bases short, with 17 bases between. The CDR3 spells CASSQDWGRDGYQPQHF. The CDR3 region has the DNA TGCGCCAGCAGCCAAGATTGGGGCAGAGATGGGTATCAGCCCCAGCATTTT.

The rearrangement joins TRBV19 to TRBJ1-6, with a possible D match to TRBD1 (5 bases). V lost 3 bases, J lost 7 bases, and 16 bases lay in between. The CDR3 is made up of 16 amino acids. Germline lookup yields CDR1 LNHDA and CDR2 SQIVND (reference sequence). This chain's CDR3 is CASSIDIRVRNSPLHF. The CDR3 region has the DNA TGTGCCAGTAGTATCGACATCAGGGTTCGGAATTCACCCCTCCACTTT.

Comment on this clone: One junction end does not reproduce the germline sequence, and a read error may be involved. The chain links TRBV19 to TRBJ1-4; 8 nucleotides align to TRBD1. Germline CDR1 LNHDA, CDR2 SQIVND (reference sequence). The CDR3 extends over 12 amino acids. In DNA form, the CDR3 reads TGTGCCAGTAGGACCGGACAGGGAAATCTCGTTTTT. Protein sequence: CASRTGQGNLVF. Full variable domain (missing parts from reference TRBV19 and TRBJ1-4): DGGITQSPKYLFRKEGQNVTLSCEQNLNHDAMYWYRQDPGQGLRLIYYSQIVNDFQKGDIAEGYSVSREKKESFPLTVTSAQKNPTAFYLCASRTGQGNLVFGSGTQLSVL.

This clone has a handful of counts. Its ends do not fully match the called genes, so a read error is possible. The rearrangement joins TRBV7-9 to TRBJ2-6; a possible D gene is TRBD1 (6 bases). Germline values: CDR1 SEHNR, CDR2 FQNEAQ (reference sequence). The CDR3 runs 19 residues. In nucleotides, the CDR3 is TGTGCCAGCAGCTTAGCTCAAGGGGGTGGGAGCCCTGGGGCCAACGTCCTGCCTTTC. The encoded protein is CASSLAQGGGSPGANVLPF. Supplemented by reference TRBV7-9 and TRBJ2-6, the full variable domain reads DTGVSQNPRHKITKRGQNVTFRCDPISEHNRLYWYRQTLGQGPEFLTYFQNEAQLEKSRLLSDRFSAERPKGSFSTLEIQRTEQGDSAMYLCASSLAQGGGSPGANVLPFGAGSRLTVL.